These T cell receptor beta chains were read from a single sample in a study of blood T cells in healthy people across ages. Each CDR3 protein is one row after TCRdb ran MiXCR on the 5' RACE reads. The table lists some 940,000 distinct CDR3 sequences, approximately 32% of them singletons, with approximately 10% in the top ten. These data were also filed under a second study, of T cells of mothers and their children.

Sequencing input: blood. Every receptor here comes from a woman aged 35 to 49 in good health. Both conserved end residues are part of each CDR3. A D gene is named only where the DNA matches it firmly. Not all rows give a size; the values are once, few, many and, for expanded clones, a class.

abundance	v_gene	j_gene	d_gene	CDR3aa	CDR3nt
NA	TRBV12-3/TRBV12-4	TRBJ2-7	NA	CASSRGSYELYF	TGTGCCAGCAGTCGGGGCTCCTACGAGCTGTACTTC
many	TRBV5-1	TRBJ2-5	NA	CASSLFPGIKETQYF	TGCGCCAGCAGCTTGTTCCCGGGGATCAAAGAGACCCAGTACTTC
NA	TRBV7-8	TRBJ1-4	TRBD1	CASSLADRGGGREKLFF	TGTGCCAGCAGCTTAGCCGACAGGGGCGGGGGTCGGGAAAAACTGTTTTTT
few	TRBV7-8	TRBJ1-2	TRBD1	CASSLAIGTGDVYGYTF	TGTGCCAGCAGCTTAGCGATCGGGACAGGGGACGTATATGGCTACACCTTC
few	TRBV21-1	TRBJ2-7	NA	CASSKKSGVQYF	TGTGCCAGCAGCAAAAAGTCAGGTGTGCAGTACTTC
few	TRBV29-1	TRBJ2-7	NA	CSVGGPRKKRSSYEQYF	TGCAGCGTTGGTGGTCCGAGAAAGAAAAGGAGCTCCTACGAGCAGTACTTC
NA	TRBV5-1	TRBJ2-1	NA	CASSRTPQQGNEQFF	TGCGCCAGCAGCCGTACTCCTCAACAGGGAAATGAGCAGTTCTTC
few	TRBV5-6	TRBJ2-5	TRBD2	CASSLTLADFQETQYF	TGTGCCAGCAGCTTGACACTAGCGGACTTCCAAGAGACCCAGTACTTC
few	TRBV20-1	TRBJ2-1	TRBD2	CSARGGRTYNEQFF	TGCAGTGCTCGCGGGGGGCGAACCTACAATGAGCAGTTCTTC
NA	TRBV6-6	TRBJ2-2	TRBD1	CARSYRIQGSGELFF	TGTGCCAGAAGTTACCGGATACAGGGGTCCGGGGAGCTGTTTTTT
few	TRBV19	TRBJ2-7	NA	CATTLSASSYEQYF	TGTGCCACCACCCTATCTGCCAGCTCCTACGAGCAGTACTTC
many	TRBV29-1	TRBJ2-1	TRBD1	CSVDEGTGDNEQFF	TGCAGCGTTGATGAGGGGACAGGGGACAATGAGCAGTTCTTC
few	TRBV5-1	TRBJ2-5	NA	CVSSLAKGKLGQETQYF	TGCGTCAGCAGCTTGGCCAAAGGGAAACTGGGCCAAGAGACCCAGTACTTC
NA	TRBV28	TRBJ1-1	NA	CASSQSRATEAFF	TGTGCCAGCAGTCAAAGCAGGGCCACTGAAGCTTTCTTT
few	TRBV2	TRBJ1-4	NA	CASWTTNEKLFF	TGTGCCAGCTGGACAACTAATGAAAAACTGTTTTTT
few	TRBV20-1	TRBJ2-3	NA	CSASFNGNTDTQYF	TGCAGTGCTAGTTTTAACGGAAACACAGATACGCAGTATTTT
many	TRBV6-1	TRBJ2-6	NA	CASSEEGTGANVLTF	TGTGCCAGCAGTGAAGAAGGAACTGGGGCCAACGTCCTGACTTTC
few	TRBV9	TRBJ1-2	NA	CASSVDPLLGYTF	TGTGCCAGCAGCGTAGACCCCCTGCTCGGCTACACCTTC
few	TRBV18	TRBJ2-3	TRBD2	CASSKTSGGYTQYF	TGTGCCAGCTCCAAGACTAGCGGGGGGTATACGCAGTATTTT
NA	TRBV29-1	TRBJ2-5	TRBD2	CSVGLGQGGNQETQYF	TGCAGCGTTGGGCTGGGGCAGGGAGGGAATCAAGAGACCCAGTACTTC
many	TRBV20-1	TRBJ2-5	TRBD1	CSARHRGLGETQYF	TGCAGTGCTAGACACAGGGGGCTGGGGGAGACCCAGTACTTC
many	TRBV4-3	TRBJ2-7	NA	CASSQRAGSYEQYF	TGCGCCAGCAGCCAAAGGGCAGGATCCTACGAGCAGTACTTC
many	TRBV27	TRBJ2-7	NA	CASSLLSGSYEQYF	TGTGCCAGCAGTTTATTATCAGGGTCCTACGAGCAGTACTTC
many	TRBV7-2	TRBJ1-2	TRBD1	CASSLDTGANYGYTF	TGTGCCAGCAGCTTAGACACAGGGGCGAACTATGGCTACACCTTC
many	TRBV5-1	TRBJ2-1	TRBD2	CASSLGGTSGGNEQFF	TGCGCCAGCAGCTTGGGGGGGACTAGCGGGGGAAATGAGCAGTTCTTC
once	TRBV28	TRBJ1-4	TRBD1	CACGQGSAQGGLFF	TGTGCCTGCGGACAGGGCTCAGCGCAGGGGGGACTGTTTTTT